The next 24 T cell receptor beta chains were all read from a single sample in a study of PD-1 blockade in classical Hodgkin lymphoma. All patients experienced relapse after autologous stem cell transplantation, and brentuximab vedotin exposure was variable. Only in-frame clones appear in the TCRdb table, and some are missing; sequencing was by immunoSEQ multiplex PCR. The data show some 32,000 clones, around four fifths seen once. Sequences were derived from peripheral blood mononuclear cells (PBMCs), sampled at baseline. The receptors derive from a human donor with classical Hodgkin lymphoma.

A word on this clone: A read error may produce the germline difference seen at one junction end. The gene calls are TRBV4-3 and TRBJ2-5, with 7 bases that match TRBD2. This CDR3 is 16 amino acids long. Germline V gene sequence: CDR1 LGHNA, CDR2 YSLEER. CDR3 sequence: CASSPAGAGDHETQYF. The CDR3 DNA is TGCGCCAGCAGCCCCGCCGGTGCGGGGGACCACGAGACCCAGTACTTC.

The rearrangement joins TRBV27 to TRBJ1-6; D might be TRBD1 (5 bases). Germline V gives CDR1 MNHEY, CDR2 SMNVEV (reference sequence). The V and J ends lost 5 bases and 0 bases respectively, with 14 bases between them. CDR3 length: 17 residues. Here the CDR3 reads CASSGGETSSYNSPLHF. In DNA, the CDR3 is TGTGCCAGCAGTGGGGGAGAAACGAGCTCCTATAATTCACCCCTCCACTTT.

V is TRBV28 and J is TRBJ2-7, with D maybe TRBD1 (8 bases). The V and J ends lost 4 bases and 1 base respectively, with 20 bases between them. This CDR3 has 17 amino acids. CDR1 and CDR2 from the germline V gene are MDHEN and SYDVKM. The CDR3 nucleotides read TGTGCCAGCAGTTCCGGGGGGTTCGGGACAGGTTCCTACGAGCAGTACTTC. It is translated as CASSSGGFGTGSYEQYF.

The rearrangement links TRBV7-8 to TRBJ1-1; tentatively, D is TRBD1 (6 bases). V was cut by 5 bases and J by 4 bases, with 14 bases left in between. The length of the CDR3 is 14 residues. The germline gives CDR1 SGHVS, CDR2 FQNEAQ. The CDR3 bases are TGTGCCAGCAGCACCTCACAGGGCCGCACTGAAGCTTTCTTT. Residues: CASSTSQGRTEAFF.

The J gene is TRBJ1-2, the V gene TRBV19, with D perhaps matching TRBD1 (6 bases). Germline values: CDR1 LNHDA, CDR2 SQIVND (reference sequence). The CDR3 is 16 residues long. Deletions cut 2 bases from V and 2 bases from J, with 15 bases between. Here the CDR3 DNA reads TGTGCCAGTAGTATAAGCCAGGGGAAGGGCAACTATGGCTACACCTTC. Translation gives CASSISQGKGNYGYTF.

The V gene is TRBV5-1, the J gene TRBJ1-5; 7 bases agree with TRBD1. Germline V gene data show CDR1 as SGHRS and CDR2 as YFSETQ. The V segment lost 4 bases and the J segment 0 bases; nucleotides outside the gene matches: 7. This CDR3 region has 16 residues. The CDR3 region is CASSPEGQYSNQPQHF. CDR3 sequence (DNA): TGCGCCAGCAGCCCCGAGGGACAGTATAGCAATCAGCCCCAGCATTTT.

V is TRBV28 and J is TRBJ2-7, with a tentative D call TRBD1 (5 bases). The germline V gene encodes CDR1 MDHEN and CDR2 SYDVKM. V lost 2 bases, J lost 3 bases, and 8 bases lay in between. The CDR3 consists of 13 residues. The CDR3 region has the DNA TGTGCCAGCAGTTTAGGGGCTGTCTACGAGCAGTACTTC. This translates into CASSLGAVYEQYF.

Note on this clone: An end of the junction differs from the germline gene, which may be a read error. The identical CDR3 is also encoded by other nucleotide sequences in the sample. The V call is TRBV18, the J call TRBJ2-5; 9 bases line up with TRBD1. There are 15 residues in the CDR3. In germline, CDR1 is KGHSH, CDR2 LQKENI. CDR3 amino acids: CASSPRQGGQETQYF. CDR3 coding DNA: TGCGCCAGCTCACCCCGACAGGGGGGGCAAGAGACCCAGTACTTC. Based on the CDR3 plus reference TRBV18 and TRBJ2-5, the full variable domain is NAGVMQNPRHLVRRRGQEARLRCSPMKGHSHVYWYRQLPEEGLKFMVYLQKENIIDESGMPKERFSAEFPKEGPSILRIQQVVRGDSAAYFCASSPRQGGQETQYFGPGTRLLVL.

The chain joins TRBV5-1 to TRBJ2-3; D may correspond to TRBD1 or TRBD2 (7 bases each). The V gene's germline CDR1 is SGHRS and CDR2 YFSETQ. This CDR3 is 15 amino acids long. V dropped 6 bases and J dropped 3 bases, with 17 bases sitting between them. CDR3 loop: CASKQGTTETDTQYF. The CDR3, as DNA: TGCGCCAGCAAACAGGGGACTACCGAAACAGATACGCAGTATTTT.

The chain recombines TRBV29-1 with TRBJ1-4; tentative D call: TRBD1 (5 bases). Germline CDR1 and CDR2: SQVTM and ANQGSEA. V was trimmed by 4 bases and J by 4 bases, leaving 10 bases between them. CDR3 size: 13 residues. The CDR3 sequence: CSVARAFNEKLFF. Written as DNA, the CDR3 is TGCAGCGTTGCCAGGGCGTTTAATGAAAAACTGTTTTTT.

V gene TRBV6-9 combines with J gene TRBJ2-6; D is possibly TRBD1 or TRBD2 (5 bases each). Germline loops: CDR1 MNHGY, CDR2 SVAAGI. The CDR3 totals 14 residues. The germline V and J ends were trimmed by 11 bases and 0 bases, with 11 bases remaining between them. This CDR3 reads CASREFSGANVLTF. In DNA, the CDR3 is TGTGCCTCCAGGGAGTTCTCTGGGGCCAACGTCCTGACTTTC.

This clone has only a few counts. The chain combines TRBV7-9 with TRBJ1-2; D gene unclear. V was shortened by 5 bases and J by 2 bases, with 21 bases between the two germline ends. Germline-derived CDR1 and CDR2 are SEHNR and FQNEAQ (reference sequence). The CDR3 has 17 amino acids. CDR3 residues: CASSRPGGYGTNYGYTF. The CDR3 DNA follows: TGTGCCAGCAGCCGCCCAGGCGGTTACGGAACGAACTATGGCTACACCTTC. The full variable domain, completed using reference TRBV7-9 and TRBJ1-2, is DTGVSQNPRHKITKRGQNVTFRCDPISEHNRLYWYRQTLGQGPEFLTYFQNEAQLEKSRLLSDRFSAERPKGSFSTLEIQRTEQGDSAMYLCASSRPGGYGTNYGYTFGSGTRLTVV.

By share, this clone ranks as medium-sized. The rearrangement joins TRBV4-2 to TRBJ2-3; no clear D gene. The V end lost 0 bases, the J end lost 6 bases, and 10 bases lay between the germline ends. The CDR3 is 14 residues long. From germline, CDR1 is LGHNA and CDR2 YNFKEQ. The CDR3 DNA follows: TGTGCCAGCAGCCAAGAAGGTGGCGCGGATACGCAGTATTTT. As protein: CASSQEGGADTQYF.

The chain uses TRBV4-3 and TRBJ1-6, with 9 bases that match TRBD1. V dropped 0 bases and J dropped 7; count of bases not matched to a gene: 10. Germline CDR1 reads LGHNA; CDR2 reads YSLEER. The CDR3 runs 18 residues. The CDR3 loop is CASSQDGPQGAKNSPLHF. CDR3 bases: TGCGCCAGCAGCCAAGATGGGCCACAGGGGGCGAAGAATTCACCCCTCCACTTT.

This chain connects TRBV19 to TRBJ2-2; D is unclear. Germline V lookup: CDR1 LNHDA, CDR2 SQIVND (reference sequence). V lost 10 bases and J lost 4, with 10 bases in between. This CDR3 comprises 12 residues. The CDR3 bases are TGTGCCACCCGAGCTGGCACCGGGGAGCTGTTTTTT. Translated, it gives CATRAGTGELFF.

The chain has TRBV7-2 and TRBJ1-2; 7 bases are a match to TRBD1. CDR3 length: 14 amino acids. Germline assignment: CDR1 SGHTA and CDR2 FQGNSA. J lost 5 bases, V lost 5 bases, and 8 bases had no gene match. DNA of the CDR3: TGTGCCAGCAGCGGAAGAGGGGGCGCTTATGGCTACACCTTC. It yields the protein CASSGRGGAYGYTF.

Comments on this clone: One end of the junction is discordant with germline, which a read error may explain. The rearrangement uses TRBV5-1 and TRBJ2-1, with 7 bases that match TRBD1. This CDR3 contains 14 residues. Germline V lookup: CDR1 SGHRS, CDR2 YFSETQ. Written as DNA, the CDR3 is TGCGCCAGCAGTTTGGGACAGTCCTACAATGAGCAGTTCTTC. Translated, it gives CASSLGQSYNEQFF.

This chain connects TRBV7-9 to TRBJ1-3; no clear D gene. Germline-derived CDR1 and CDR2 are SEHNR and FQNEAQ (reference sequence). Trimming shortened V by 1 base and J by 4 bases, and 11 bases separated the two germline ends. This CDR3 has 15 residues. The CDR3 DNA is TGTGCCAGCAGCTTAGATCCCGATTGGGGAAACACCATATATTTT. This codes for CASSLDPDWGNTIYF.

This chain uses TRBV18 with TRBJ1-5; 9 bases align to TRBD1. This CDR3 is built from 14 residues. Trimming removed 1 base from V and 5 bases from J; junction bases left unmatched: 0. The germline V gene has CDR1 KGHSH and CDR2 LQKENI. The CDR3 is CASSPRQGDQPQHF. CDR3 sequence (DNA): TGTGCCAGCTCACCACGACAGGGGGATCAGCCCCAGCATTTT.

The chain is built from TRBV6-1 and TRBJ2-7; 11 bases agree with TRBD1. Germline-derived CDR1 and CDR2 are MNHNS and SASEGT. J was trimmed by 2 bases and V by 4 bases; bases with no gene match: 7. This CDR3 has 16 amino acids. The CDR3 reads CASSGPGQGATYEQYF. As DNA, the CDR3 is TGTGCCAGCAGTGGCCCCGGACAGGGGGCGACCTACGAGCAGTACTTC.

The chain uses TRBV18 and TRBJ1-2, with 10 positions matching TRBD1. Per the germline V gene, CDR1 is KGHSH and CDR2 is LQKENI. The junction had 7 bases not matched to a gene; V was cut back by 4 bases and J by 8 bases. The CDR3 loop spans 14 amino acids. CDR3 sequence reads: CASSHAGTGDGYTF. CDR3 in DNA: TGTGCCAGCTCACACGCCGGGACAGGGGACGGCTACACCTTC.

The chain joins TRBV5-1 to TRBJ2-1; D is perhaps TRBD2 (5 bases). V shed 0 bases and J shed 3 bases, with 7 bases lying between them. The V gene's germline CDR1 is SGHRS and CDR2 YFSETQ. The CDR3 contains 14 residues. CDR3 DNA sequence: TGCGCCAGCAGCTTGGGGGCGGGCTACAATGAGCAGTTCTTC. Translated, it gives CASSLGAGYNEQFF.

The rearrangement joins TRBV30 to TRBJ2-1, with TRBD2 matching over 7 bases. CDR3 length: 13 residues. J lost 7 bases, V lost 6 bases, and 9 bases had no gene match. In germline, CDR1 is GTSNPN, CDR2 SVGIG (reference sequence). CDR3 DNA: TGTGCCTGTTCCTCGGGCGGGGGTAATGAGCAGTTCTTC. Its translation is CACSSGGGNEQFF. Combining the CDR3 with reference TRBV30 and TRBJ2-1 gives the whole variable domain SQTIHQWPATLVQPVGSPLSLECTVEGTSNPNLYWYRQAAGRGLQLLFYSVGIGQISSEVPQNLSASRPQDRQFILSSKKLLLSDSGFYLCACSSGGGNEQFFGPGTRLTVL.

The chain employs TRBV7-2 and TRBJ1-4; D is ambiguous. This CDR3 has 13 residues. Deletions cut 1 base from V and 10 bases from J, with 10 bases between. CDR1 is SGHTA and CDR2 is FQGNSA in the germline V gene. CDR3 sequence (DNA): TGTGCCAGCAGCTTAGAAAGACGAAGAAAACTGTTTTTT. Translating it yields CASSLERRRKLFF. The full variable domain, completed using reference TRBV7-2 and TRBJ1-4, is GAGVSQSPSNKVTEKGKDVELRCDPISGHTALYWYRQSLGQGLEFLIYFQGNSAPDKSGLPSDRFSAERTGGSVSTLTIQRTQQEDSAVYLCASSLERRRKLFFGSGTQLSVL.